This is a list of T cell receptor beta chains from one sample in a study of blood T cell repertoires in COVID-19. Sequencing was performed with immunoSEQ multiplex PCR; in TCRdb, only in-frame clones are kept and a portion is missing. The sample has roughly 32,000 clones, around 75% seen once. The sequencing sample was made of peripheral blood. These TCRs come from a man older than 75 with active or convalescent COVID-19. CDR3s include the opening cysteine and the closing phenylalanine or tryptophan. The order of the fields is CDR3 DNA, CDR3 protein, J gene, clone size, D gene, V gene. The D gene is left open where the match is weak. Size is omitted from some rows. Given values are once, few, many or a class for expanded clones.

DNA: TGTGCCAGCAAGGTGGGCTACACTGAAGCTTTCTTT
CDR3: CASKVGYTEAFF
J: TRBJ1-1
size: .
D: .
V: TRBV28

DNA: TGTGCCACCCACTCTAGTGGGGACAGGAAGGGCTCTTATGGCTACACCTTC
CDR3: CATHSSGDRKGSYGYTF
J: TRBJ1-2
size: few
D: TRBD1
V: TRBV19

DNA: TGTGCCAGTAACAGTCCGGTGCATCAGCCCCAGCATTTT
CDR3: CASNSPVHQPQHF
J: TRBJ1-5
size: .
D: .
V: TRBV19

DNA: TGTGCCAGCTCGCTAGACAGTGGGCCCTACGAGCAGTACTTC
CDR3: CASSLDSGPYEQYF
J: TRBJ2-7
size: .
D: .
V: TRBV18

DNA: TGTGCCAGCAGTTTAACCCTGACAGGGATTGAATCAGATACGCAGTATTTT
CDR3: CASSLTLTGIESDTQYF
J: TRBJ2-3
size: few
D: TRBD1
V: TRBV27

DNA: TGTGCCAGCAGCCAAGATGTCAGGGCTCAAGAGTACTTC
CDR3: CASSQDVRAQEYF
J: TRBJ2-7
size: few
D: .
V: TRBV3-1/TRBV3-2

DNA: TGTGCCAGCTCAAGACAGGGGATCTCTGGAAACACCATATATTTT
CDR3: CASSRQGISGNTIYF
J: TRBJ1-3
size: .
D: TRBD1
V: TRBV2

DNA: TGTGCCAGCAGTTTGGGGGGGGACAATGGCTATGGCTACACCTTC
CDR3: CASSLGGDNGYGYTF
J: TRBJ1-2
size: .
D: .
V: TRBV28

DNA: TGTGCCAGCAGTTCGAACAGAAACTACAATGAGCAGTTCTTC
CDR3: CASSSNRNYNEQFF
J: TRBJ2-1
size: .
D: .
V: TRBV27

DNA: TGTGCCAGCAGCTTTCAAACAGCCTACTATGGCTACACCTTC
CDR3: CASSFQTAYYGYTF
J: TRBJ1-2
size: .
D: .
V: TRBV5-8

DNA: TGTGCCAGCAGTAACGGTCTTTCTAATGAAAAACTGTTTTTT
CDR3: CASSNGLSNEKLFF
J: TRBJ1-4
size: .
D: .
V: TRBV6-5

DNA: TGCAGTGCTAGTATAACTAGCGGGAGTGAGACCCAGTACTTC
CDR3: CSASITSGSETQYF
J: TRBJ2-5
size: few
D: TRBD2
V: TRBV20-1

DNA: TGTGCCTGGAGTGGGCAGGGCTCAACCGGGGAGCTGTTTTTT
CDR3: CAWSGQGSTGELFF
J: TRBJ2-2
size: .
D: .
V: TRBV30

DNA: TGTGCCAGCAACCAGGGACAGGGTTGGGACGAGCAGTACTTC
CDR3: CASNQGQGWDEQYF
J: TRBJ2-7
size: once
D: TRBD1
V: TRBV6-5

DNA: TGTGCCAGCAGCTTAGCGGGACTAGCGGGCTACGAGCAGTACTTC
CDR3: CASSLAGLAGYEQYF
J: TRBJ2-7
size: few
D: TRBD2
V: TRBV7-2

DNA: TGTGCCAGCAGCCTAGACAGGGTTGCAAATTCACCCCTCCACTTT
CDR3: CASSLDRVANSPLHF
J: TRBJ1-6
size: .
D: TRBD1
V: TRBV4-2

DNA: TGTGCCAGTAGTATTAGAGGGATTGAAGCTTTCTTT
CDR3: CASSIRGIEAFF
J: TRBJ1-1
size: .
D: .
V: TRBV19

DNA: TGCGCCAGCAGCGGCATGGAGGGTAATTATAGCAATCAGCCCCAGCATTTT
CDR3: CASSGMEGNYSNQPQHF
J: TRBJ1-5
size: .
D: .
V: TRBV10-1

DNA: TGTGCCAGCAGTTCGGGACTAGCGGGAAGCTCCTACAATGAGCAGTTCTTC
CDR3: CASSSGLAGSSYNEQFF
J: TRBJ2-1
size: .
D: TRBD2
V: TRBV27

DNA: TGTGCCAGCAGCTTTCTAGCGGACTCCTACAATGAGCAGTTCTTC
CDR3: CASSFLADSYNEQFF
J: TRBJ2-1
size: .
D: TRBD2
V: TRBV11-3

DNA: TGCGCCAGCAGCTTGGTACGGGGGGCCGGGGAGCTGTTTTTT
CDR3: CASSLVRGAGELFF
J: TRBJ2-2
size: .
D: TRBD2
V: TRBV5-1

DNA: TGTGCCAGCCGACGGGGAAGCACAGATACGCAGTATTTT
CDR3: CASRRGSTDTQYF
J: TRBJ2-3
size: .
D: .
V: TRBV2

DNA: TGTGCCAGCAGTTTAGAGGCCGGCATCTCTGGAAACACCATATATTTT
CDR3: CASSLEAGISGNTIYF
J: TRBJ1-3
size: once
D: .
V: TRBV28

DNA: TGTGCCAGCAACAAAGGGAACAGGTATAACACCGGGGAGCTGTTTTTT
CDR3: CASNKGNRYNTGELFF
J: TRBJ2-2
size: .
D: .
V: TRBV9

DNA: TGTGCCAGCAGCGTAGACCGGGGGCCCCAGCATTTT
CDR3: CASSVDRGPQHF
J: TRBJ1-5
size: .
D: .
V: TRBV9

DNA: TGTGCCAGCAGAAGGGGACTAGCGGCCTCCTACGAGCAGTACTTC
CDR3: CASRRGLAASYEQYF
J: TRBJ2-7
size: .
D: TRBD2
V: TRBV6-5

DNA: TGTGCCAGCAGCCCGGACTCTGGGTATGGCTACACCTTC
CDR3: CASSPDSGYGYTF
J: TRBJ1-2
size: .
D: .
V: TRBV5-6

DNA: TGTGCCAGCAGTGATTTTCCAATGTACGAGCAGTACTTC
CDR3: CASSDFPMYEQYF
J: TRBJ2-7
size: .
D: .
V: TRBV2

DNA: TGTGCCAGCAGTTTCCCCGGGACAGGGGCCTATGGCTACACCTTC
CDR3: CASSFPGTGAYGYTF
J: TRBJ1-2
size: .
D: TRBD1
V: TRBV28

DNA: TGTGCCTGGAGTGTGGTCAGGGGAAGTAGTACTGGGGCCAACGTCCTGACTTTC
CDR3: CAWSVVRGSSTGANVLTF
J: TRBJ2-6
size: .
D: .
V: TRBV30

DNA: TGCGCCAGCAGCTTGGTGTTTGGGACAGGGGACGGAAACACCATATATTTT
CDR3: CASSLVFGTGDGNTIYF
J: TRBJ1-3
size: few
D: TRBD1
V: TRBV5-1

DNA: TGTGCCAGCAGTGAAGTTGGCAGGGGGGCTGAGCAGTTCTTC
CDR3: CASSEVGRGAEQFF
J: TRBJ2-1
size: .
D: .
V: TRBV2

DNA: TGCGCCAGCAGCTTGGGGGGAGCGGCGAATGAGCAGTTCTTC
CDR3: CASSLGGAANEQFF
J: TRBJ2-1
size: .
D: .
V: TRBV5-1

DNA: TGTGCCAGCAGCTTCGGGGGGAATGGGGAGACCCAGTACTTC
CDR3: CASSFGGNGETQYF
J: TRBJ2-5
size: .
D: TRBD2
V: TRBV7-9

DNA: TGTGCCAGCAGTTTCGCAGACAAACTTGAAGCTTTCTTT
CDR3: CASSFADKLEAFF
J: TRBJ1-1
size: .
D: .
V: TRBV28

DNA: TGTGCCAGTAGTAGTCGGGAGATCTACGAGCAGTACTTC
CDR3: CASSSREIYEQYF
J: TRBJ2-7
size: .
D: .
V: TRBV19

DNA: TGTGCCAGCAGCTCTAACCGGGACAGCGGATTCAATCAGCCCCAGCATTTT
CDR3: CASSSNRDSGFNQPQHF
J: TRBJ1-5
size: .
D: TRBD1
V: TRBV7-9

DNA: TGTGCCAGCAGCTTAGTAGGGACTAGCGGGAGGAAGGGTGAGCAGTTCTTC
CDR3: CASSLVGTSGRKGEQFF
J: TRBJ2-1
size: .
D: TRBD2
V: TRBV7-2

DNA: TGTGCCAGTAGTATGGGGCAGGCCACCTACGAGCAGTACTTC
CDR3: CASSMGQATYEQYF
J: TRBJ2-7
size: .
D: .
V: TRBV19

DNA: TGCGCCAGCAGCCAAGATCTTACGGGATATCAGCCCCAGCATTTT
CDR3: CASSQDLTGYQPQHF
J: TRBJ1-5
size: .
D: .
V: TRBV4-1

DNA: TGTGCCAGCAGCTTAGTTAGCGCGGCGAAACTGTTTTTT
CDR3: CASSLVSAAKLFF
J: TRBJ1-4
size: .
D: .
V: TRBV7-9

DNA: TGCGCCAGCAGCTTGGACAGGGGCAATTCACCCCTCCACTTT
CDR3: CASSLDRGNSPLHF
J: TRBJ1-6
size: once
D: TRBD1
V: TRBV5-1

DNA: TGCGCCTTACGGGGATTCTTTGCAACTAATGAAAAACTGTTTTTT
CDR3: CALRGFFATNEKLFF
J: TRBJ1-4
size: .
D: .
V: TRBV5-1

DNA: TGTGCCAAATTCAGGGCACGGTACGAGCAGTACTTC
CDR3: CAKFRARYEQYF
J: TRBJ2-7
size: .
D: .
V: TRBV28

DNA: TGTGCCAGCAGCTTATCCCCGGGACTAGCGGCGGGAGATAACGAGCAGTACTTC
CDR3: CASSLSPGLAAGDNEQYF
J: TRBJ2-7
size: .
D: TRBD2
V: TRBV11-3

DNA: TGTGCCAGCAGGGGCGTAGCGGGGCTCACTGAAGCTTTCTTT
CDR3: CASRGVAGLTEAFF
J: TRBJ1-1
size: .
D: .
V: TRBV6-5

DNA: TGTGCCAGCAGCCCGGAGGGCCGCTACAATGAGCAGTTCTTC
CDR3: CASSPEGRYNEQFF
J: TRBJ2-1
size: once
D: .
V: TRBV11-3